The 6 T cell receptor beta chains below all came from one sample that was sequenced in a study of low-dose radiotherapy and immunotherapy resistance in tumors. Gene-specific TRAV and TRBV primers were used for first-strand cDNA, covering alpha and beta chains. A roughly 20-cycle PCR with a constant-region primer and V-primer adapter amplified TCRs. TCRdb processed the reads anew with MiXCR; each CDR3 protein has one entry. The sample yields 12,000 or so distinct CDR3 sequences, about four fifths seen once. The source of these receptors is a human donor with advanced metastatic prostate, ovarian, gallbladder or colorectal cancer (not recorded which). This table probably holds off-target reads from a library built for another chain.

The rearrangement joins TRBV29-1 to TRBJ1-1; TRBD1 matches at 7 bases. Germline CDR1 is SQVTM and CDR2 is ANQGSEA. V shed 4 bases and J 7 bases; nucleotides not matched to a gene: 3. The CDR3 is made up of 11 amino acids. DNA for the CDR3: TGCAGCGTTGGAGGACAGGTTGAAGCTTTCTTT. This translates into CSVGGQVEAFF.

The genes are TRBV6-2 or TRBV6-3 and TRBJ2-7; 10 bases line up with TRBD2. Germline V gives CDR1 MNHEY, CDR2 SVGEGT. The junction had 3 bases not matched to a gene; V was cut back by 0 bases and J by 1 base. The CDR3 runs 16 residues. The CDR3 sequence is CASSYSTSGISYEQYF. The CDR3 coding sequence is TGTGCCAGCAGTTACTCCACTAGCGGGATTTCCTACGAGCAGTACTTC.

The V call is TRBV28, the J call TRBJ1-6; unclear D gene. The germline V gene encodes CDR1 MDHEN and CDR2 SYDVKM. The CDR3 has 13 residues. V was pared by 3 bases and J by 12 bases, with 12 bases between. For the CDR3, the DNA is TGTGCCAGCAGTTTCCGGCTCGAGGGACCCCTCCACTTT. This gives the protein CASSFRLEGPLHF.

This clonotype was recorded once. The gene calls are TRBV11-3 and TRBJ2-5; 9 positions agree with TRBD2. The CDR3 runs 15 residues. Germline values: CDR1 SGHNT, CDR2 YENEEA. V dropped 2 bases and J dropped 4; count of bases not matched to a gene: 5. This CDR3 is CASSLRAGGGETQYF. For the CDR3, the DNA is TGTGCCAGCAGCTTACGAGCGGGAGGTGGAGAGACCCAGTACTTC. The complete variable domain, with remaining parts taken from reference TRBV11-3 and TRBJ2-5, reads EAGVVQSPRYKIIEKKQPVAFWCNPISGHNTLYWYLQNLGQGPELLIRYENEEAVDDSQLPKDRFSAERLKGVDSTLKIQPAELGDSAVYLCASSLRAGGGETQYFGPGTRLLVL.

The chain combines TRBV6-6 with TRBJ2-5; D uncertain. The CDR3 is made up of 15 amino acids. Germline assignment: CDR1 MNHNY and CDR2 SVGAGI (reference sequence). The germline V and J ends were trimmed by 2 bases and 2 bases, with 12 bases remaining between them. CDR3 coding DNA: TGTGCCAGCAGTTACCCAATTGCGTCACAAGAGACCCAGTACTTC. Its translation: CASSYPIASQETQYF.

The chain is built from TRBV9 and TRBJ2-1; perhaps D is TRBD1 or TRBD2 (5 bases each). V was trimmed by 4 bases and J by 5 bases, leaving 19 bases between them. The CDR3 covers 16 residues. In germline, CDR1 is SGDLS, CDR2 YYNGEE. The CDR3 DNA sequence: TGTGCCAGCAGCTTATATATACGGGACCGTAACAATGAGCAGTTCTTC. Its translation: CASSLYIRDRNNEQFF.